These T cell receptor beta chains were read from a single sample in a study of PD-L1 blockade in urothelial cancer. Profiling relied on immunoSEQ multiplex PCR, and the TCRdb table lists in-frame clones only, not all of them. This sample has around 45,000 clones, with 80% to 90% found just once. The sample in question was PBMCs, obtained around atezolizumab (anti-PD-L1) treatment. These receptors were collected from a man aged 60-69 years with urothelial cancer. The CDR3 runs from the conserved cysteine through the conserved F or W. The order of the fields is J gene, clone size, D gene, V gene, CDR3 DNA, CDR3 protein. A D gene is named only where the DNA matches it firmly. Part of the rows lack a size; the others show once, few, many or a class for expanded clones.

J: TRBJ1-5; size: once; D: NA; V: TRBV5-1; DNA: TGCGCCAGCAGCTTATCGGGGAATAGCAATCAGCCCCAGCATTTT; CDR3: CASSLSGNSNQPQHF
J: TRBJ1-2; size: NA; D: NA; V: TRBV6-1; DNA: TGTGCCAGCAGTGAAGCCGGACAGAGCTACTATGGCTACACCTTC; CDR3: CASSEAGQSYYGYTF
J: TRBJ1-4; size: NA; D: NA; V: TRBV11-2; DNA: TGTGCCAGCAGCTTAGGGGGGGCTAATGAAAAACTGTTTTTT; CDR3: CASSLGGANEKLFF
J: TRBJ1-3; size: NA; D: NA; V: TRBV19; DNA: TGTGCCAGTAAGAATAATCCGGGTAACTCTGGAAACACCATATATTTT; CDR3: CASKNNPGNSGNTIYF
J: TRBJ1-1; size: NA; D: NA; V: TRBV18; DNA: TGTGCCAGCTCACCGGTCCTCCCTTCAGAAGACACTGAAGCTTTCTTT; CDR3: CASSPVLPSEDTEAFF
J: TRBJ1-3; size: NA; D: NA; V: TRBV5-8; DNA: TGTGCCAGCAGCTCGCCAATACAGGACTCTGGAAACACCATATATTTT; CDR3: CASSSPIQDSGNTIYF
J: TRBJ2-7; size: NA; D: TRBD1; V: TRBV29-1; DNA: TGCAGCGTCCAGACGACAGGGGGATCCTACGAGCAGTACTTC; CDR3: CSVQTTGGSYEQYF
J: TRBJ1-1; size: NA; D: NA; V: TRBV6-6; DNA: TGTGCCAGCCGCGGGGAGGTGTATACTGAAGCTTTCTTT; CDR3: CASRGEVYTEAFF
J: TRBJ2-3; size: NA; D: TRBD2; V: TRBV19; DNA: TGTGCCAGTAGACGGACTAGCGGGGGGCCCAGCCTGGCAGATACGCAGTATTTT; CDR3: CASRRTSGGPSLADTQYF
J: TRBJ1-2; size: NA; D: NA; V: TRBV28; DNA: TGTGCCAGCACCCTGGGGGGTGTCGAGAGTGGGGGCTACACCTTC; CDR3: CASTLGGVESGGYTF
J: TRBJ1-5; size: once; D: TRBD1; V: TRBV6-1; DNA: TGTGCCAGCAGTGAAACCGGGACAGGTAGACAGCCCCAGCATTTT; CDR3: CASSETGTGRQPQHF
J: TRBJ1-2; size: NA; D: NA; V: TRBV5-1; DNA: TGCGCCAGCAGCTTGGAACCGGCGGGGGGCTACACCTTC; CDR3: CASSLEPAGGYTF
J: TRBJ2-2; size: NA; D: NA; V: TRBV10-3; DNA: TGTGCCATGGCGGGGTCATCCGGGGAGCTGTTTTTT; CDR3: CAMAGSSGELFF
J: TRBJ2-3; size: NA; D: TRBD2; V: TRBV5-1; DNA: TGCGCCAGCAGCTTGGGACTAGCGGGGAGCACAGATACGCAGTATTTT; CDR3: CASSLGLAGSTDTQYF
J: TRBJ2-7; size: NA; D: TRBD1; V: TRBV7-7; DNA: TGTGCTAGCAGCCCCGGGACAGGGGCCTACGAGCAGTACTTC; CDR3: CASSPGTGAYEQYF
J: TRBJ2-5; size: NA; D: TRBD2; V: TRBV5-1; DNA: TGCGCCAGCAGCTTGGGACTAGCGGGGGGCGAAGAGACCCAGTACTTC; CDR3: CASSLGLAGGEETQYF
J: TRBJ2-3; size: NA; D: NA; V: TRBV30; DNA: TGTGCCTGGGGGGAGGGGGGAGAGGGCACAGATACGCAGTATTTT; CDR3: CAWGEGGEGTDTQYF
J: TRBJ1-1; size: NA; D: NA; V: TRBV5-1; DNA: TGCGCCAGCAGCCCACAGGGTAACACTGAAGCTTTCTTT; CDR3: CASSPQGNTEAFF
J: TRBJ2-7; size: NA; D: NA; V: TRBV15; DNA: TGTGCCACCAGCAGAGGACACTACGAGCAGTACTTC; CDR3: CATSRGHYEQYF
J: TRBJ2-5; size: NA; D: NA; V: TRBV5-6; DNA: TGTGCCAGCAGCCAACTCCGGGACAAGCTGGGAGAGACCCAGTACTTC; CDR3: CASSQLRDKLGETQYF
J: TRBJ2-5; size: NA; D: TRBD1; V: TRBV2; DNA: TGTGCCAGCAAGATGACAGGGCGAACTTTAGAGACCCAGTACTTC; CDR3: CASKMTGRTLETQYF
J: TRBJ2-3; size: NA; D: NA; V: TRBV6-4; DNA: TGTGCCAGCAGTGACTCGTTGGCTAGCGAGGCCACAGATACGCAGTATTTT; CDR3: CASSDSLASEATDTQYF
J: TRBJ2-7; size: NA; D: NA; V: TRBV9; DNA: TGTGCCAGCAGCGTAGCCGGGGGACAGACCTACGAGCAGTACTTC; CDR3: CASSVAGGQTYEQYF
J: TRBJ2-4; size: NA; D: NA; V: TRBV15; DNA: TGTGCCACCAGCAGAGAGTTACTGGGCGGGGTAGGAAACATTCAGTACTTC; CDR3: CATSRELLGGVGNIQYF
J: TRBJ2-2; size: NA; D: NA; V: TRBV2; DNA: TGTGCCAGCAGTGATCATCGGGTTACCGGGGAGCTGTTTTTT; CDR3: CASSDHRVTGELFF
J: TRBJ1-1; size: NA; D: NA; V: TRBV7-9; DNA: TGTGCCAGCAGCTTAACAGGGTTGGCCACTGAAGCTTTCTTT; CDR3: CASSLTGLATEAFF
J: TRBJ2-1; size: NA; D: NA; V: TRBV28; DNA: TGTGCCAGCAGTTTAGATAAGATGGGGCATCGATCCTACAATGAGCAGTTCTTC; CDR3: CASSLDKMGHRSYNEQFF
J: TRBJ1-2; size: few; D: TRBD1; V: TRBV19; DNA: TGTGCCAGTAGTTCCCGGACAGGGGAGCTTGGCTACACCTTC; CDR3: CASSSRTGELGYTF
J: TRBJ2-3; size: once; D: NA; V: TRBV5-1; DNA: TGCGCCAGCACCCCCGGTTCCGGGACAGATACGCAGTATTTT; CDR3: CASTPGSGTDTQYF
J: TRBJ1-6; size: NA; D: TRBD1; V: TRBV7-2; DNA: TGTGCCAGCAGCGGTGTGACAGGGGGCTATAATTCACCCCTCCACTTT; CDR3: CASSGVTGGYNSPLHF
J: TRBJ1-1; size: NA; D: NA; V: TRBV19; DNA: TGTGCCAGTAGTATGGAGACCGAGAACACTGAAGCTTTCTTT; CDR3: CASSMETENTEAFF
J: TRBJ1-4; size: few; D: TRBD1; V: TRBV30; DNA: TGTGCCTGGAGCTTCGACAGGGCTAATGAAAAACTGTTTTTT; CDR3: CAWSFDRANEKLFF
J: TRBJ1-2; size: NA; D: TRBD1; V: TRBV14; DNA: TGTGCCAGCAGCCAAGATCGAGGCAGGGGGCTAGCGAACTATGGCTACACCTTC; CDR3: CASSQDRGRGLANYGYTF